This T cell receptor (beta chain) is drawn from a study of T cell repertoires in cytomegalovirus infection. Study background: Indicated by public TCR beta signatures were CMV infection and matching HLA type.

This clonotype turned up a few times. As yet, its antigen is unknown. TCRdb reprocessed the reads via MiXCR and lists one record per CDR3 protein. The sample includes 900,000 to 950,000 distinct CDR3 sequences, less than 35% seen only once; the top ten take over 11%. The CDR3 is 14 amino acids. Germline loops: CDR1 SGHKS, CDR2 YYEKEE (reference sequence). Trimming took 4 bases from V and 5 from J; bases not matched to a gene: 2. The clonotype originates from a human donor in good health (CMV status not recorded). Some clones in this sample may be carry-over from other donors' samples. The chain couples TRBV5-5 to TRBJ1-4; 10 bases align to TRBD1. The input for sequencing was cultured CD8+ T cells from PBMCs, taken from culture after CMV antigen stimulation. This chain's CDR3 is CASSTGQGNEKLFF. CDR3 in DNA: TGTGCCAGCAGCACGGGACAGGGGAATGAAAAACTGTTTTTT.